This T cell receptor beta chain was retrieved from a study of T cells in Graves' hyperthyroidism and ophthalmopathy. Patients were excluded for uncontrolled infection, other autoimmune disease, pregnancy or lactation. Germline V CDR1 and CDR2: LNHDA, SQIVND (reference sequence). This CDR3 region has 14 residues. Losses at the gene ends were 3 bases for V and 8 bases for J; bases not matched to a gene: 6. What was amplified from RNA transcripts were TCR beta CDR3 regions. The HTBI primer set served for first-round RT-PCR of the TCR CDR3. Using its own MiXCR run on the multiplex PCR reads, TCRdb lists one record per CDR3 protein. Of about half a million distinct CDR3 sequences detected, about 24% appear once; the ten largest clones hold about 11%. This clonotype was observed many times.

The TCR originated in a young woman with Graves' ophthalmopathy. Specimen: blood. V and J are TRBV19 and TRBJ1-5; the match to TRBD1 covers 8 bases. The CDR3 region is CASSIQGAREPQHF. CDR3 in DNA: TGTGCCAGTAGTATCCAGGGGGCGAGGGAGCCCCAGCATTTT. Using reference TRBV19 and TRBJ1-5 for the parts outside the CDR3, the full variable domain is DGGITQSPKYLFRKEGQNVTLSCEQNLNHDAMYWYRQDPGQGLRLIYYSQIVNDFQKGDIAEGYSVSREKKESFPLTVTSAQKNPTAFYLCASSIQGAREPQHFGDGTRLSIL.